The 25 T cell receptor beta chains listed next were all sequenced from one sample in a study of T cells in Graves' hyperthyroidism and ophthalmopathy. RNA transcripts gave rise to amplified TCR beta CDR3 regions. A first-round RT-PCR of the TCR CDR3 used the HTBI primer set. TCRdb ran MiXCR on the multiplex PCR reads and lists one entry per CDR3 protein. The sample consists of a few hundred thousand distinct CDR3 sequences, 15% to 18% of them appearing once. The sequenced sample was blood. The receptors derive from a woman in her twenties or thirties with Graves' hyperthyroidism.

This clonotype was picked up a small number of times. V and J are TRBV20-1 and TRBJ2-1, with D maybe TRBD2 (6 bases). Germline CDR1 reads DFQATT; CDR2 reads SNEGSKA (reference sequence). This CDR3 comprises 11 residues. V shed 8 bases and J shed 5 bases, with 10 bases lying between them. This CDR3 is CSQGEDNEQFF. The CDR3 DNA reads TGCAGTCAAGGGGAGGACAATGAGCAGTTCTTC.

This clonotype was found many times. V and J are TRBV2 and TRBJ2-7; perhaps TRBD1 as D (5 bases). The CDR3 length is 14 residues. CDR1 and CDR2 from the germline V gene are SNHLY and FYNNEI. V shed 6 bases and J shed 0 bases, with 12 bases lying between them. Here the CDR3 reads CASRARTTSYEQYF. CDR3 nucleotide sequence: TGTGCCAGCAGGGCAAGGACAACCTCCTACGAGCAGTACTTC.

The CDR3 reads CASSKGPDRQISYEQYF. The CDR3 nucleotides are TGTGCCAGCAGTAAGGGCCCGGACAGGCAAATTTCCTACGAGCAGTACTTC. The chain joins TRBV6-2 or TRBV6-3 to TRBJ2-7, with 7 bases matching TRBD1. Trimming removed 5 bases from V and 1 base from J; junction bases left unmatched: 14. Germline V gene lookup returns CDR1 MNHEY and CDR2 SVGEGT. This CDR3 region has 17 residues.

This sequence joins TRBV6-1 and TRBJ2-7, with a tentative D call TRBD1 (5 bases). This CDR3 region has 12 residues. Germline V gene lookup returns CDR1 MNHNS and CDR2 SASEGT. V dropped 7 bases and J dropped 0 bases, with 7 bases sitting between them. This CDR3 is CASKTDSYEQYF. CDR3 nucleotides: TGTGCCAGCAAGACAGACTCCTACGAGCAGTACTTC.

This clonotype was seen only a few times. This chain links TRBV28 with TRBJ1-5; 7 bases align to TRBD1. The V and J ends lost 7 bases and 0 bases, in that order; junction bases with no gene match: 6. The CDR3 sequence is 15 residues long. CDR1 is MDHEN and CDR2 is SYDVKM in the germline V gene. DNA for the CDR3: TGTGCCAGCACCTCCGGGACAGTTAGCAATCAGCCCCAGCATTTT. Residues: CASTSGTVSNQPQHF. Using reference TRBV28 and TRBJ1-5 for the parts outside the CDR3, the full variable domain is DVKVTQSSRYLVKRTGEKVFLECVQDMDHENMFWYRQDPGLGLRLIYFSYDVKMKEKGDIPEGYSVSREKKERFSLILESASTNQTSMYLCASTSGTVSNQPQHFGDGTRLSIL.

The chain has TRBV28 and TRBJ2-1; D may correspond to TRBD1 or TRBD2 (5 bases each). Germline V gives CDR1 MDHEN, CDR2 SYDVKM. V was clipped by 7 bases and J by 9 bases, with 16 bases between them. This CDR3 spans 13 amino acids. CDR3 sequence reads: CASTAQGAIEQFF. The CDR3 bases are TGTGCCAGCACTGCCCAGGGAGCGATTGAGCAGTTCTTC.

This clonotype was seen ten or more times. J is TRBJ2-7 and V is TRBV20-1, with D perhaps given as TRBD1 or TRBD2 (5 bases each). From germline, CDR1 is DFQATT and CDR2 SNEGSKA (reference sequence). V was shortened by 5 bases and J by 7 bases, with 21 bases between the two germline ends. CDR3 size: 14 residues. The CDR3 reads CSAGTGPLASEQYF. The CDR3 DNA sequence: TGCAGTGCTGGGACCGGGCCGCTGGCGTCGGAGCAGTACTTC.

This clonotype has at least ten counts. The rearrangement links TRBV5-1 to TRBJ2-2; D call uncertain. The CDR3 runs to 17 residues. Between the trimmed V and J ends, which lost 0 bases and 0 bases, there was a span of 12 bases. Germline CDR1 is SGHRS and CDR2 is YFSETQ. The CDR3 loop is CASSLDVSPTNTGELFF. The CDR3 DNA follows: TGCGCCAGCAGCTTGGATGTGTCTCCGACGAACACCGGGGAGCTGTTTTTT.

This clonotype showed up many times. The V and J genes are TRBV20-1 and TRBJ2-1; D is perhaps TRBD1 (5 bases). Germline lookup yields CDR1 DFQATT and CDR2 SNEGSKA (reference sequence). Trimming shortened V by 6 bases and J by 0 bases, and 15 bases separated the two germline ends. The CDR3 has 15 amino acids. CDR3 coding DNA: TGCAGTGCCAGGGTGCCCCCCAGCTCCTACAATGAGCAGTTCTTC. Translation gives CSARVPPSSYNEQFF.

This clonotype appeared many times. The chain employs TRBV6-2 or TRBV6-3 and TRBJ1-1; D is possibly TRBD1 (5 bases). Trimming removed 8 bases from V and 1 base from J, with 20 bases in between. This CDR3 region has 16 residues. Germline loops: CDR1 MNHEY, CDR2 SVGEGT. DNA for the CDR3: TGTGCCAGCGGACGGGACCTTATCCCTTCGAACACTGAAGCTTTCTTT. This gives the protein CASGRDLIPSNTEAFF.

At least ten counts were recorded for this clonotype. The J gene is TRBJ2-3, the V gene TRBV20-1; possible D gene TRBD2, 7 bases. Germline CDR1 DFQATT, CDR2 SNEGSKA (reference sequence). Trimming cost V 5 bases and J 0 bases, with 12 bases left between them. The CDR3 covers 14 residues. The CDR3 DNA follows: TGCAGTGCTCGGACTAGGGGGAGCACAGATACGCAGTATTTT. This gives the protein CSARTRGSTDTQYF.

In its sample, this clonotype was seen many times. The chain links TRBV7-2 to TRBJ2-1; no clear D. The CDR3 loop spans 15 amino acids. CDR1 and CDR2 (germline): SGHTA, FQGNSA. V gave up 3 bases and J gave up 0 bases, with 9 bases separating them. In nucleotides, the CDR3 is TGTGCCAGCAGCTTGGACCAGAGCTCCTACAATGAGCAGTTCTTC. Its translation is CASSLDQSSYNEQFF.

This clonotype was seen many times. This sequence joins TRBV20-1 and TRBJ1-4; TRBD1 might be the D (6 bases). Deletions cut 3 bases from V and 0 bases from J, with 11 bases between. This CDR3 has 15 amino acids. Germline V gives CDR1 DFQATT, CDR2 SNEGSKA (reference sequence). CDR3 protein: CSARARTATNEKLFF. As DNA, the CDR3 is TGCAGTGCTAGGGCCCGGACAGCAACTAATGAAAAACTGTTTTTT.

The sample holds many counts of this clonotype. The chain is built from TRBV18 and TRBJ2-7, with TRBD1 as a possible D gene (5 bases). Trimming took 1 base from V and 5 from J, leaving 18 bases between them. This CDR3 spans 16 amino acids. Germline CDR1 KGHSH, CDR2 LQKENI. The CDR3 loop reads CASSPRGPERGHEQYF. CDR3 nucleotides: TGTGCCAGCTCACCACGGGGCCCAGAAAGGGGCCACGAGCAGTACTTC.

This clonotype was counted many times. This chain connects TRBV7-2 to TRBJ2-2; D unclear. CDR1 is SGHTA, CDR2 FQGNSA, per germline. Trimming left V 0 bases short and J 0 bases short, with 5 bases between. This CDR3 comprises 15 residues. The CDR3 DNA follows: TGTGCCAGCAGCTTAGCTTATGCGAACACCGGGGAGCTGTTTTTT. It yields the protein CASSLAYANTGELFF. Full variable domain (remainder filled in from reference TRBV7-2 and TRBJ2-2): GAGVSQSPSNKVTEKGKDVELRCDPISGHTALYWYRQSLGQGLEFLIYFQGNSAPDKSGLPSDRFSAERTGGSVSTLTIQRTQQEDSAVYLCASSLAYANTGELFFGEGSRLTVL.

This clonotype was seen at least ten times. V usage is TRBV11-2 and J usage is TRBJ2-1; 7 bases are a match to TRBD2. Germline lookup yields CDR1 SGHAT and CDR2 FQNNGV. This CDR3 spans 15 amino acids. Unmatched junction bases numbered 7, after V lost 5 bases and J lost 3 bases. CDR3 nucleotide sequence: TGTGCCAGCAGCCTTGGTACTAGCGTCTACAATGAGCAGTTCTTC. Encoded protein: CASSLGTSVYNEQFF.

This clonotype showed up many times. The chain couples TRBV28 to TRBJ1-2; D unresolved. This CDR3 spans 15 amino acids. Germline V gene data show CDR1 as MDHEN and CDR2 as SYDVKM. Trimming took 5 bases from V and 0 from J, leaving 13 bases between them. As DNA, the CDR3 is TGTGCCAGCAGTGACCGGGCGGGATCTAACTATGGCTACACCTTC. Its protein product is CASSDRAGSNYGYTF.

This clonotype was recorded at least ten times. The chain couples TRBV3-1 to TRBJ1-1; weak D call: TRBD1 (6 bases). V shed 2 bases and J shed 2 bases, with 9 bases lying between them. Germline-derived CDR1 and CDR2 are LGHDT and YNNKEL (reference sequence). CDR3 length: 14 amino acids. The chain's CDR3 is CASSQQGTNTEAFF. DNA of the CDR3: TGTGCCAGCAGCCAACAGGGGACCAACACTGAAGCTTTCTTT.

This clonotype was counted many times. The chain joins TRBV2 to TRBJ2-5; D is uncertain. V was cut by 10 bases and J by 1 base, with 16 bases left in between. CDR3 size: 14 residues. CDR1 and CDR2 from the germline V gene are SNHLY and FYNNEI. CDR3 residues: CAIRSKGSQETQYF. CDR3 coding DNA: TGTGCCATCCGCAGTAAGGGATCCCAAGAGACCCAGTACTTC. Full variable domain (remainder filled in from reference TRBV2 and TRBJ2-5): EPEVTQTPSHQVTQMGQEVILRCVPISNHLYFYWYRQILGQKVEFLVSFYNNEISEKSEIFDDQFSVERPDGSNFTLKIRSTKLEDSAMYFCAIRSKGSQETQYFGPGTRLLVL.

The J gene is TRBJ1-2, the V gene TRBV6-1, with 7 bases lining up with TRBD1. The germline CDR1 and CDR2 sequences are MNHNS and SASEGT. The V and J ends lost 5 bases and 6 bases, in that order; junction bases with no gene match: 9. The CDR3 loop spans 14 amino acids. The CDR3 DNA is TGTGCCAGCAGTAGCCGACAGGGAGCCAATGGCTACACCTTC. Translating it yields CASSSRQGANGYTF.

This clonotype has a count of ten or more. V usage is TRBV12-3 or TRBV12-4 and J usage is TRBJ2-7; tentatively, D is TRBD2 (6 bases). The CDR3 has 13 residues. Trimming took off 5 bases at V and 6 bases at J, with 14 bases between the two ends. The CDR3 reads CASSGGVMSEQYF. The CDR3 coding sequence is TGTGCCAGCAGTGGAGGGGTAATGAGCGAGCAGTACTTC.

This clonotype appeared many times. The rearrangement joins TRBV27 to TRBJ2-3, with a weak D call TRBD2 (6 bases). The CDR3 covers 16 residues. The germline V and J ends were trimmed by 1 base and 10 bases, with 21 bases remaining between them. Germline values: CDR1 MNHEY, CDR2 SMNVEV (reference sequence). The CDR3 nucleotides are TGTGCCAGCAGTTTATTGGTCGGCGGGACCGCTTTTCCGCAGTATTTT. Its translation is CASSLLVGGTAFPQYF.

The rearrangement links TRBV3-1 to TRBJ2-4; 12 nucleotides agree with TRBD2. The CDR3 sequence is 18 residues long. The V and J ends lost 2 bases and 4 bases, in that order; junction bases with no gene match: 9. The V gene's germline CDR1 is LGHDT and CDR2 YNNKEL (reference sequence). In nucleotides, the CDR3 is TGTGCCAGCAGCCAAATCCAACTAGCGGGAGGTAATAAAAACATTCAGTACTTC. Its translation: CASSQIQLAGGNKNIQYF.

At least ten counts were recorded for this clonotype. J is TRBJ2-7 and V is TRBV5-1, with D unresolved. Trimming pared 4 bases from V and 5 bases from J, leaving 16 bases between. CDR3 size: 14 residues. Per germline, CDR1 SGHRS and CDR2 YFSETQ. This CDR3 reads CASSPLGPPHEQYF. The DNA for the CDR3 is TGCGCCAGCAGCCCTCTCGGACCTCCTCACGAGCAGTACTTC.

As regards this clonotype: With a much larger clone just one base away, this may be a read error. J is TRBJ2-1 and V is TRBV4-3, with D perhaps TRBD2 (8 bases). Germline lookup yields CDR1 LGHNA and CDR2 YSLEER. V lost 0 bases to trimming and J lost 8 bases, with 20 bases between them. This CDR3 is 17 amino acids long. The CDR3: CASSQDRGGQIYDEQFF. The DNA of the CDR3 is TGCGCCAGCAGCCAAGATCGGGGGGGACAGATTTACGATGAGCAGTTCTTC.